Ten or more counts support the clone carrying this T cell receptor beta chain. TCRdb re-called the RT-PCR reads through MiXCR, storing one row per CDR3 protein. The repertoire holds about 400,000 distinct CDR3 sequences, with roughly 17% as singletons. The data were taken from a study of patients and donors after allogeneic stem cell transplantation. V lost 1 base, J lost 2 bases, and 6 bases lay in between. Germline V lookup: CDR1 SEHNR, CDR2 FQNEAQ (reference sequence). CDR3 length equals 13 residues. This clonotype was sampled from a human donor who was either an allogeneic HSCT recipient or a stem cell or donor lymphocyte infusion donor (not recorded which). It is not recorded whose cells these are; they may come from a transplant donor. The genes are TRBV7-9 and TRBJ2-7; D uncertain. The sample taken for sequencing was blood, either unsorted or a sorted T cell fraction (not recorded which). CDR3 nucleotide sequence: TGTGCCAGCAGCTTAGGGGTTACCTACGAGCAGTACTTC. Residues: CASSLGVTYEQYF.